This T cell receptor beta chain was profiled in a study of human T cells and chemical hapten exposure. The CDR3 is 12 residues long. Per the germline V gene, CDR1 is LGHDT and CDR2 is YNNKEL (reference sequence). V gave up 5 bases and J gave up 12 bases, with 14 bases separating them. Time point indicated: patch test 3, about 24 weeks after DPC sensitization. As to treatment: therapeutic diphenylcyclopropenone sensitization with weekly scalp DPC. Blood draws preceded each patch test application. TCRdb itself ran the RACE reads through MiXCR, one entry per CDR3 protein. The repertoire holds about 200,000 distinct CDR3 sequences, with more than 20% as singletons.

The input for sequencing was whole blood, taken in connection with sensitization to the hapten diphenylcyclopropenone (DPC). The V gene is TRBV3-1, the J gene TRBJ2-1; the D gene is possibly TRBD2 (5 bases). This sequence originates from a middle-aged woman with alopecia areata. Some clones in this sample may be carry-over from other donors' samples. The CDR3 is CASSSTAEGQFF. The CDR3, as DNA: TGTGCCAGCAGCTCGACCGCTGAGGGGCAGTTCTTC.